The 23 T cell receptor beta chains below were found in one sample sequenced in a study of blood T cell repertoires in COVID-19. The table came from immunoSEQ multiplex PCR; TCRdb's copy has only in-frame clones and leaves some out. This sample carries approximately 140,000 clones, around nine tenths of them seen once, and the ten largest clones take about 2.1%. The sample taken for sequencing was peripheral blood. These receptors all come from a human donor in a cohort sampled during active COVID-19.

V and J are TRBV7-2 and TRBJ2-2; TRBD2 matches at 8 bases. Germline V gives CDR1 SGHTA, CDR2 FQGNSA. Trimming took 4 bases from V and 3 from J; bases not matched to a gene: 10. CDR3 length: 17 amino acids. As DNA, the CDR3 is TGTGCCAGCAGCTCAAGGACTAGCCGGTTTTACACCGGGGAGCTGTTTTTT. Amino acid sequence: CASSSRTSRFYTGELFF.

The V call is TRBV11-3, the J call TRBJ2-3; tentatively, D is TRBD2 (6 bases). The CDR3 runs 13 residues. Looked up from germline, CDR1 is SGHNT and CDR2 is YENEEA. V was clipped by 4 bases and J by 5 bases, with 10 bases between them. The CDR3 coding sequence is TGTGCCAGCAGCTGGGACTTACTAGATACGCAGTATTTT. It is translated as CASSWDLLDTQYF.

The CDR3 reads CASSLAPVNTEAFF. The CDR3 DNA sequence: TGCGCCAGCAGCTTGGCCCCAGTGAACACTGAAGCTTTCTTT. The J gene is TRBJ1-1, the V gene TRBV5-1; the D is unclear. This CDR3 is 14 amino acids long. Germline lookup yields CDR1 SGHRS and CDR2 YFSETQ. The V end was cut by 0 bases, the J end by 0 bases, with 6 bases between. Combining the CDR3 with reference TRBV5-1 and TRBJ1-1 gives the whole variable domain KAGVTQTPRYLIKTRGQQVTLSCSPISGHRSVSWYQQTPGQGLQFLFEYFSETQRNKGNFPGRFSGRQFSNSRSEMNVSTLELGDSALYLCASSLAPVNTEAFFGQGTRLTVV.

In this sample, this clone turned up a few times. This chain connects TRBV11-2 to TRBJ2-7; 8 nucleotides match TRBD2. Trimming removed 1 base from V and 6 bases from J; junction bases left unmatched: 8. The length of the CDR3 is 15 residues. The germline CDR1 and CDR2 sequences are SGHAT and FQNNGV. CDR3 sequence: CASSLGRSGGREQYF. The CDR3 bases are TGTGCCAGCAGCTTAGGAAGGAGCGGGGGCCGCGAGCAGTACTTC. Supplemented by reference TRBV11-2 and TRBJ2-7, the full variable domain reads EAGVAQSPRYKIIEKRQSVAFWCNPISGHATLYWYQQILGQGPKLLIQFQNNGVVDDSQLPKDRFSAERLKGVDSTLKIQPAKLEDSAVYLCASSLGRSGGREQYFGPGTRLTVT.

The chain couples TRBV27 to TRBJ2-1; the match to TRBD1 covers 9 bases. The germline CDR1 and CDR2 sequences are MNHEY and SMNVEV (reference sequence). V lost 6 bases to trimming and J lost 4 bases; unmatched junction nucleotides: 7. The CDR3 covers 15 residues. The CDR3 loop reads CASREGQGLYNEQFF. The CDR3 DNA is TGTGCCAGCAGGGAAGGACAGGGGCTTTACAATGAGCAGTTCTTC.

The J gene is TRBJ2-6, the V gene TRBV3-1 (or the pseudogene TRBV3-2); 8 bases map to TRBD1. The J segment lost 0 bases and the V segment lost 0 bases, leaving 7 bases of the junction unmatched. Germline V gene sequence: CDR1 LGHDT, CDR2 YNNKEL (reference sequence). The CDR3 loop spans 19 amino acids. In DNA form, the CDR3 reads TGTGCCAGCAGCCAAGATCTGGGACAGGAAGGCTCTGGGGCCAACGTCCTGACTTTC. Its protein product is CASSQDLGQEGSGANVLTF.

The chain couples TRBV28 to TRBJ1-6; TRBD1 might be the D (5 bases). Germline CDR1 MDHEN, CDR2 SYDVKM. This CDR3 is 15 amino acids long. Trimming stripped 6 bases from V and 1 base from J, with 10 bases between. The CDR3 loop reads CASRTAISYNSPLHF. DNA of the CDR3: TGTGCCAGCAGGACAGCTATATCCTATAATTCACCCCTCCACTTT.

The chain links TRBV4-2 to TRBJ2-3; TRBD2 might be the D (6 bases). Germline CDR1 and CDR2: LGHNA and YNFKEQ. V was cut by 0 bases and J by 0 bases, with 13 bases left in between. The CDR3 sequence is 17 residues long. In nucleotides, the CDR3 is TGTGCCAGCAGCCAAGATCTAGGGCGGGGTAGCACAGATACGCAGTATTTT. It encodes CASSQDLGRGSTDTQYF.

The chain links TRBV19 to TRBJ1-1; D is perhaps TRBD1 (5 bases). Germline V gene data show CDR1 as LNHDA and CDR2 as SQIVND (reference sequence). The CDR3 runs to 16 residues. Trimming left V 4 bases short and J 5 bases short, with 20 bases between. CDR3 sequence: CASSTQNTGDWTEAFF. CDR3 DNA sequence: TGTGCCAGTAGTACCCAGAACACAGGCGATTGGACTGAAGCTTTCTTT.

This clone was seen once. This rearrangement joins TRBV7-2 to TRBJ1-5, with D unresolved. The CDR3 is 16 residues long. Germline lookup yields CDR1 SGHTA and CDR2 FQGNSA. The V end was cut by 1 base, the J end by 1 base, with 11 bases between. The chain's CDR3 is CASSLVGGSSNQPQHF. CDR3 sequence (DNA): TGTGCCAGCAGCTTAGTAGGAGGGAGCAGCAATCAGCCCCAGCATTTT.

The V call is TRBV2, the J call TRBJ1-2; D uncertain. The V end lost 6 bases, the J end lost 4 bases, and 15 bases lay between the germline ends. Germline assignment: CDR1 SNHLY and CDR2 FYNNEI. The CDR3 has 14 amino acids. The CDR3 DNA is TGTGCCAGCAGAAGAGAGGTTTCGGGCTATGGCTACACCTTC. It is translated as CASRREVSGYGYTF.

This chain uses TRBV6-6 with TRBJ1-5; a weak D match, TRBD1 (6 bases). CDR1 is MNHNY and CDR2 is SVGAGI in the germline V gene (reference sequence). Trimming cost V 7 bases and J 5 bases, with 12 bases left between them. The CDR3 loop spans 13 amino acids. The CDR3 DNA sequence: TGTGCCAGCAACCAGGGGCCCTATCAGCCCCAGCATTTT. Its protein product is CASNQGPYQPQHF.

This clone has a handful of counts. The chain links TRBV7-9 to TRBJ1-5; possibly TRBD1 for D (6 bases). Germline V gene sequence: CDR1 SEHNR, CDR2 FQNEAQ (reference sequence). V was shortened by 1 base and J by 6 bases, with 19 bases between the two germline ends. The length of the CDR3 is 17 residues. CDR3 coding DNA: TGTGCCAGCAGCTTAGGGGCGTCCCGGGACATATCTCAGCCCCAGCATTTT. Its protein is CASSLGASRDISQPQHF.

V usage is TRBV7-9 and J usage is TRBJ2-7; 7 bases line up with TRBD1. The CDR3 consists of 13 residues. CDR1 and CDR2 (germline): SEHNR, FQNEAQ (reference sequence). The trim removed 1 base at V and 7 bases at J, leaving 4 bases unmatched. The CDR3 nucleotides are TGTGCCAGCAGCTTAGACAGGGGCAATGAGCAGTACTTC. Protein: CASSLDRGNEQYF.

The gene calls are TRBV11-2 and TRBJ2-5; 8 bases align to TRBD2. V gave up 3 bases and J gave up 7 bases; unmatched junction bases: 10. Germline V gene lookup returns CDR1 SGHAT and CDR2 FQNNGV. There are 15 residues in the CDR3. DNA for the CDR3: TGTGCCAGCAGCTTGGGCGGGGGGCGTCATGGGACCCAGTACTTC. This encodes CASSLGGGRHGTQYF.

This clone has only a few counts. This chain uses TRBV7-2 with TRBJ2-7, with TRBD2 identical over 13 bases. Germline V lookup: CDR1 SGHTA, CDR2 FQGNSA. The V segment lost 0 bases and the J segment 3 bases; nucleotides outside the gene matches: 17. The CDR3 is made up of 21 amino acids. This chain's CDR3 is CASSLALRDRWTSGSRYEQYF. For the CDR3, the DNA is TGTGCCAGCAGCTTAGCGCTCAGGGACAGATGGACTAGCGGGAGTCGCTACGAGCAGTACTTC. Based on the CDR3 plus reference TRBV7-2 and TRBJ2-7, the full variable domain is GAGVSQSPSNKVTEKGKDVELRCDPISGHTALYWYRQSLGQGLEFLIYFQGNSAPDKSGLPSDRFSAERTGGSVSTLTIQRTQQEDSAVYLCASSLALRDRWTSGSRYEQYFGPGTRLTVT.

The chain couples TRBV2 to TRBJ1-1, with D possibly TRBD1 on 5 matching bases. Deletions cut 4 bases from V and 7 bases from J, with 13 bases between. Germline CDR1 is SNHLY and CDR2 is FYNNEI. The CDR3 runs to 13 residues. In DNA, the CDR3 is TGTGCCAGCAGTGGGGGCGAGGTAGGTGAAGCTTTCTTT. Residues: CASSGGEVGEAFF. The variable domain in full, with the rest retrieved from reference TRBV2 and TRBJ1-1, is EPEVTQTPSHQVTQMGQEVILRCVPISNHLYFYWYRQILGQKVEFLVSFYNNEISEKSEIFDDQFSVERPDGSNFTLKIRSTKLEDSAMYFCASSGGEVGEAFFGQGTRLTVV.

This clone showed up just once. The V and J genes are TRBV28 and TRBJ1-2, with 8 bases matching TRBD1. Germline loops: CDR1 MDHEN, CDR2 SYDVKM. V trimming: 10 bases; J trimming: 2 bases; junction bases outside the gene matches: 15. This CDR3 is 16 amino acids long. The chain's CDR3 is CAIPTTGVSGNYGYTF. The CDR3 bases are TGTGCCATTCCGACGACAGGGGTGAGTGGCAACTATGGCTACACCTTC.

This rearrangement joins TRBV7-2 to TRBJ2-5; 11 bases line up with TRBD2. The CDR3 sequence is 15 residues long. Germline CDR1 reads SGHTA; CDR2 reads FQGNSA. J lost 2 bases, V lost 4 bases, and 3 bases had no gene match. CDR3 sequence: CASSSRLAGQETQYF. Written as DNA, the CDR3 is TGTGCCAGCAGCTCGAGACTAGCGGGACAAGAGACCCAGTACTTC.

This clone showed up many times. The chain has TRBV9 and TRBJ2-3; 9 bases are a match to TRBD1. The length of the CDR3 is 16 residues. CDR1 is SGDLS and CDR2 is YYNGEE in the germline V gene. After removal of 4 bases from V and 0 bases from J, the junction contained 6 bases not matched to a gene. The CDR3 protein is CASSRQGEPSTDTQYF. In DNA, the CDR3 is TGTGCCAGCAGCAGACAGGGGGAGCCTAGCACAGATACGCAGTATTTT.

This rearrangement joins TRBV7-9 to TRBJ2-3; D ambiguous. This CDR3 comprises 12 residues. V gave up 2 bases and J gave up 4 bases, with 4 bases separating them. The germline V gene has CDR1 SEHNR and CDR2 FQNEAQ (reference sequence). The CDR3 sequence is CASSLQSDTQYF. CDR3 sequence (DNA): TGTGCCAGCAGCTTACAGTCAGATACGCAGTATTTT.

The J gene is TRBJ2-2, the V gene TRBV5-8, with a weak D call TRBD1 (5 bases). V lost 0 bases to trimming and J lost 4 bases, with 16 bases between them. The CDR3 is 17 amino acids. Germline V lookup: CDR1 SGHTS, CDR2 YDEGEE. As DNA, the CDR3 is TGTGCCAGCAGCTTGGGGGCGGACAAGGCCTTCACCGGGGAGCTGTTTTTT. Its protein product is CASSLGADKAFTGELFF.

The J gene is TRBJ2-2, the V gene TRBV6-5; D uncertain. The CDR3 runs 12 residues. The germline CDR1 and CDR2 sequences are MNHEY and SVGAGI. V lost 7 bases to trimming and J lost 5 bases, with 8 bases between them. The CDR3 nucleotides read TGTGCCAGCACCCAGAGGACCGGGGAGCTGTTTTTT. Encoded protein: CASTQRTGELFF.